This T cell receptor (beta chain) was recovered during a study of OX40 agonist ivuxolimab in advanced cancers. Study context: Dose-escalation patients had hepatocellular carcinoma, melanoma, renal cell or head and neck cancer. Prior anti-PD-1, anti-PD-L1 or anti-CTLA-4 therapy was allowed; around 43% had some.

Produced via immunoSEQ multiplex PCR; TCRdb's table is partial and in-frame only. Here the sample spans 70,000 to 95,000 clones, 80% to 95% being singletons. Autoimmune disease history or systemic immunosuppression led to patients being barred. Blood sampling took place at baseline, cycle 4 day 1, and cycle 7 day 1. Trimming shortened V by 0 bases and J by 11 bases, and 16 bases separated the two germline ends. The CDR3 runs 14 residues. The germline CDR1 and CDR2 sequences are MRHNA and SNTAGT. The receptor was isolated from an adult with an advanced solid tumor such as melanoma, head and neck, liver or kidney cancer. The sequencing used CD4+ or CD8+ T cells sorted from blood, collected in a trial of the OX40 agonist ivuxolimab. V gene TRBV6-4 combines with J gene TRBJ1-2; unclear D gene. CDR3 loop: CASSDSLTAPYYTF. CDR3 nucleotides: TGTGCCAGCAGTGACTCGCTTACAGCCCCGTATTACACCTTC.